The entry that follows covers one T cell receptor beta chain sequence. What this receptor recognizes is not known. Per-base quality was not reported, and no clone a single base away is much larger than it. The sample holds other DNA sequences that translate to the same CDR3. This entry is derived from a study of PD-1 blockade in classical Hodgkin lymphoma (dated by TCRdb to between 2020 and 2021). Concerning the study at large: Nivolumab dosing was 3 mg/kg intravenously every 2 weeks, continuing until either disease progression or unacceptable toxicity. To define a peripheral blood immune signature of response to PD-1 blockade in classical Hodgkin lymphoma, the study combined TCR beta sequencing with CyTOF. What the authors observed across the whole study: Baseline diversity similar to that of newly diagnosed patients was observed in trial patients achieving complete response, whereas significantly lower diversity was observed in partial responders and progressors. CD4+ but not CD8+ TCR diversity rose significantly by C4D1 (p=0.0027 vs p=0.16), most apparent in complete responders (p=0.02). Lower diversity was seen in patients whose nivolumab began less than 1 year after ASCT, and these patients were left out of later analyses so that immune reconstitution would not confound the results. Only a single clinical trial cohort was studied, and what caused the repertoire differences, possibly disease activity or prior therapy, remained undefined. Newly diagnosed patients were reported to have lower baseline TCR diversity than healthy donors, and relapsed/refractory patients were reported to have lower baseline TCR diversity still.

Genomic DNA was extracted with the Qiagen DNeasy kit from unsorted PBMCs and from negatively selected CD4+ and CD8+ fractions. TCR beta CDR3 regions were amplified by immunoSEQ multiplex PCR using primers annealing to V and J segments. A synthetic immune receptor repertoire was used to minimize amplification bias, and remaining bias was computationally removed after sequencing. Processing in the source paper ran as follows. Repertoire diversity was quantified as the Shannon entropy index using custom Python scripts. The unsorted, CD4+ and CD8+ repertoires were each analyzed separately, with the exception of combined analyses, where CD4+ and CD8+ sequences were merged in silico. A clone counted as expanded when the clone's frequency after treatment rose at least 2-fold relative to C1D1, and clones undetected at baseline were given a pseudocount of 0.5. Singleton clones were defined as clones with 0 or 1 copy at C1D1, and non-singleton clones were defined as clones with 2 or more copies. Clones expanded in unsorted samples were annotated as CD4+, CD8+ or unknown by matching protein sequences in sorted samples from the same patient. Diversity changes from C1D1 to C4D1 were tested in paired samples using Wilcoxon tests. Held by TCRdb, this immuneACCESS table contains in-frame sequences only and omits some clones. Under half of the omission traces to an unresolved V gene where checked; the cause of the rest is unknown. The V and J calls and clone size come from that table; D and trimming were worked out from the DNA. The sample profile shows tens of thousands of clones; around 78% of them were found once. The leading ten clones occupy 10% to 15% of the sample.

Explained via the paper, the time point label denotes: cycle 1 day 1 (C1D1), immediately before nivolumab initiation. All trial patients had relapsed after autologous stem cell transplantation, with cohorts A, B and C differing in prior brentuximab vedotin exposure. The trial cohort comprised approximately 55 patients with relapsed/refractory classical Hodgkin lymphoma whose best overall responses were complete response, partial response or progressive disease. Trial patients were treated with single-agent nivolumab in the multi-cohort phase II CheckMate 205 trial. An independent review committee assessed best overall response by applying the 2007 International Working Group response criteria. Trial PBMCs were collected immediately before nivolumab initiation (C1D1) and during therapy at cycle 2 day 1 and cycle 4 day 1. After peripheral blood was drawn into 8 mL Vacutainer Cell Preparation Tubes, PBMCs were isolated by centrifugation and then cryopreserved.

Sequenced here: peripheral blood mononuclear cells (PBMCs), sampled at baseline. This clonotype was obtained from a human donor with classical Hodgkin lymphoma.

The bases are TGTGCCAGCAGTTACGGGGAGACCCAGTACTTC. Protein translation: CASSYGETQYF. The V gene is TRBV6-6 and the J gene is TRBJ2-5; the D gene is unclear. Measured from the cysteine to the phenylalanine, the CDR3 is 11 residues long. Only the CDR3 region is kept as DNA, spanning 33 bases read in frame from base 1. The germline V gene (reference sequence) gives CDR1 as MNHNY and CDR2 as SVGAGI. V is clipped by 2 bases and J by 5 bases, and the sequence between their germline boundaries is 3 bases long.